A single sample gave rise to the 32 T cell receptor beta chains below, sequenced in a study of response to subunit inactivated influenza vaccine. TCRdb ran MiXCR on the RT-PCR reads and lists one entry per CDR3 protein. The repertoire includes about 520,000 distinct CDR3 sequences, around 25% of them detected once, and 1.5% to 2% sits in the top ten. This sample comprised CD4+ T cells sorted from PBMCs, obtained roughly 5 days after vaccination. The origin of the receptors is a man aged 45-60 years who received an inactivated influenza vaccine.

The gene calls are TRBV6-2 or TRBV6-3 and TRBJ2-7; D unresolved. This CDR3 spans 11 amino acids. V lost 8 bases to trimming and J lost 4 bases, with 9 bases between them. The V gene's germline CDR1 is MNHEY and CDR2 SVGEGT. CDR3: CASRDTYEQYF. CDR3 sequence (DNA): TGTGCCAGCCGAGACACTTACGAGCAGTACTTC.

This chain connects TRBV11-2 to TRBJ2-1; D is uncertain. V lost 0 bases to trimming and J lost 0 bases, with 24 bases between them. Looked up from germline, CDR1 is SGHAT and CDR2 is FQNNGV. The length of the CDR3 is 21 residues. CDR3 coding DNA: TGTGCCAGCAGCTTAGACTTACCCCTCGGCAGATACTTCAGCTCCTACAATGAGCAGTTCTTC. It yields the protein CASSLDLPLGRYFSSYNEQFF.

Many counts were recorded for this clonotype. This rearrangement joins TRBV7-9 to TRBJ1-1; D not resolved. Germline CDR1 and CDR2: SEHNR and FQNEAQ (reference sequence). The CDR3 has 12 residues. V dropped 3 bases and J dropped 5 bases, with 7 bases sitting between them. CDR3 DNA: TGTGCCAGCAGCTTCGAGGGAACTGAAGCTTTCTTT. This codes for CASSFEGTEAFF. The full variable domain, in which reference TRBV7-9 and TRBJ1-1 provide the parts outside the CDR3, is DTGVSQNPRHKITKRGQNVTFRCDPISEHNRLYWYRQTLGQGPEFLTYFQNEAQLEKSRLLSDRFSAERPKGSFSTLEIQRTEQGDSAMYLCASSFEGTEAFFGQGTRLTVV.

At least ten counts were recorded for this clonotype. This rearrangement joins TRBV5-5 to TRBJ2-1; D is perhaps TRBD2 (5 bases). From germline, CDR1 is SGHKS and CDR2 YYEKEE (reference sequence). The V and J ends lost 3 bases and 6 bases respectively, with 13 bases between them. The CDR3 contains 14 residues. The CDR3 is CASSWGDLGNEQFF. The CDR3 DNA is TGTGCCAGCAGCTGGGGAGACCTGGGCAATGAGCAGTTCTTC.

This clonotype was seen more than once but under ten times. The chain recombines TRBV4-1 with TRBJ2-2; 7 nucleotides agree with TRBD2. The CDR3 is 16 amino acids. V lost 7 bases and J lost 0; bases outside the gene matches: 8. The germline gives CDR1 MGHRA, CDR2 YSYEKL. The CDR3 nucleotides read TGCGCCAGCACCCTCAAAGCGGGGTCGAACACCGGGGAGCTGTTTTTT. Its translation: CASTLKAGSNTGELFF.

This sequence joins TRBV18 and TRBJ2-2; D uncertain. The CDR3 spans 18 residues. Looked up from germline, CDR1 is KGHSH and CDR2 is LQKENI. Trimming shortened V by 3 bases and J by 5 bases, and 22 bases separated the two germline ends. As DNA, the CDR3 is TGTGCCAGCTCACCGACGGACCGTTTCCTTACCTTTACCGGGGAGCTGTTTTTT. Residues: CASSPTDRFLTFTGELFF.

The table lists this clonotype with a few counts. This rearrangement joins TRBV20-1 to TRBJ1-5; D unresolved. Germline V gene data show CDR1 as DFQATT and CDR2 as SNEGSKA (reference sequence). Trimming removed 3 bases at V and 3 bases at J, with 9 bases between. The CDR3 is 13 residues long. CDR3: CSARVGSNQPQHF. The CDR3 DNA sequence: TGCAGTGCTAGGGTGGGTTCCAATCAGCCCCAGCATTTT.

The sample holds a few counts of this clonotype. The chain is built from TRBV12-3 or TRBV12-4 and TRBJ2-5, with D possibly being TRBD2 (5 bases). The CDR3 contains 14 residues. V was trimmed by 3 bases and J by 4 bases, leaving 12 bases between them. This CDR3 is CASSFGRGGETQYF. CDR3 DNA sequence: TGTGCCAGCAGTTTTGGGAGAGGAGGAGAGACCCAGTACTTC.

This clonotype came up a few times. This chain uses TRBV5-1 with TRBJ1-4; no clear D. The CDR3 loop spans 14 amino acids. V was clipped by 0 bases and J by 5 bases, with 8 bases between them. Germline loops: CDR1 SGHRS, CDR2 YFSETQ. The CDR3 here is CASSLGTENEKLFF. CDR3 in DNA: TGCGCCAGCAGCTTGGGTACAGAAAATGAAAAACTGTTTTTT.

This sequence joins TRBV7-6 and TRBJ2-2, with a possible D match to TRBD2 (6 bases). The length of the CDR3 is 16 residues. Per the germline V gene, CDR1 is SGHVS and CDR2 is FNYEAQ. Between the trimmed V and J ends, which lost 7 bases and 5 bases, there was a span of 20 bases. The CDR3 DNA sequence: TGTGCCAGCATGAGAGTCCCGGGACTCGAGACCGGGGAGCTGTTTTTT. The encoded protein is CASMRVPGLETGELFF.

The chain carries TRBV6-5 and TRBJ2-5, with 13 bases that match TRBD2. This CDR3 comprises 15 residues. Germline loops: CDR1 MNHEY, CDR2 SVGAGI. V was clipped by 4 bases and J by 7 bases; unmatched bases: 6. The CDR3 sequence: CASSSGTSGTGTQYF. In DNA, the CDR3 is TGTGCCAGCAGTTCCGGGACTAGCGGGACCGGGACCCAGTACTTC.

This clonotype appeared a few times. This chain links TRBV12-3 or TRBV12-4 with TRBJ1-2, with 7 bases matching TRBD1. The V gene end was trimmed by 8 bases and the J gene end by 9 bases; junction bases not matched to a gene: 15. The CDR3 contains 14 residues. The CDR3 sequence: CASGGTVLSFSYTF. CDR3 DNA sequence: TGTGCCAGCGGGGGGACAGTCCTATCCTTTAGCTACACCTTC.

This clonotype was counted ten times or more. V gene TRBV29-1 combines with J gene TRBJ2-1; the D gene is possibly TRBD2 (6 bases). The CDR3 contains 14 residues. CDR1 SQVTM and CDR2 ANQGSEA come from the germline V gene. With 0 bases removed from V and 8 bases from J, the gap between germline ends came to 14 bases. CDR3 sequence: CSVEEDGSNYEQFF. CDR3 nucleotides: TGCAGCGTTGAAGAAGACGGGAGCAACTATGAGCAGTTCTTC.

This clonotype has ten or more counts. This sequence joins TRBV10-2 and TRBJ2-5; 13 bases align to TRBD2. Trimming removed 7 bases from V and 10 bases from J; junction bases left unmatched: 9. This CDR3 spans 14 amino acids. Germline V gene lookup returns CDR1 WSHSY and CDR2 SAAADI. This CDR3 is CASTPGTSGMVQYF. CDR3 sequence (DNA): TGCGCCAGCACCCCCGGGACTAGCGGGATGGTCCAGTACTTC.

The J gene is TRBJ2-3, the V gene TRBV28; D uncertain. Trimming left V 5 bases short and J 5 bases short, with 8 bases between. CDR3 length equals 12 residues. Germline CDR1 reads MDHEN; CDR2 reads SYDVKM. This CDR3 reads CASSPRRDTQYF. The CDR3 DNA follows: TGTGCCAGCAGTCCTAGGCGAGATACGCAGTATTTT.

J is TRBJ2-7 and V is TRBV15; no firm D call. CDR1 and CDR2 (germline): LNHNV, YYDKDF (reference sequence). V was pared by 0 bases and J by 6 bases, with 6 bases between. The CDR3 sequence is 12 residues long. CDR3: CATSRDRREQYF. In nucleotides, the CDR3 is TGTGCCACCAGCAGAGATCGCCGCGAGCAGTACTTC.

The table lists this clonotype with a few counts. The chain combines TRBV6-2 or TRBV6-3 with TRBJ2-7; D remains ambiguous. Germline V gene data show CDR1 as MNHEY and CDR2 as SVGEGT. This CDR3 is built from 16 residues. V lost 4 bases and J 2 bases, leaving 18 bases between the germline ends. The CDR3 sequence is CASSSIIQTETYEQYF. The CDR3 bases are TGTGCCAGCAGTTCAATCATCCAGACCGAGACCTACGAGCAGTACTTC.

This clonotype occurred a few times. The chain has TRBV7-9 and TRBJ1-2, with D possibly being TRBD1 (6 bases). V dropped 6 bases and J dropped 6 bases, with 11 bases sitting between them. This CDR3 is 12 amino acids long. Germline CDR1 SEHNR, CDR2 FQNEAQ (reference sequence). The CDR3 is CASSPSGDGYTF. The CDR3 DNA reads TGTGCCAGCAGTCCGTCAGGGGATGGCTACACCTTC.

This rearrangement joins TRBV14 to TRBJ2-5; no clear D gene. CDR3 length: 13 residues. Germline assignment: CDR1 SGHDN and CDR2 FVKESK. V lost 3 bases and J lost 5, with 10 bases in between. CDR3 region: CASSQGFVETQYF. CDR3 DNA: TGTGCCAGCAGCCAGGGCTTCGTCGAGACCCAGTACTTC.

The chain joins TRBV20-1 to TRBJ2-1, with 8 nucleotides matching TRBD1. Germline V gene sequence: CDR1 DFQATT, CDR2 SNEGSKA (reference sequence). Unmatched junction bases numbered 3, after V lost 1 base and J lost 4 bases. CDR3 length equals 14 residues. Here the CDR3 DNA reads TGCAGTGCTAGAGGGGGGACAGGTTACAATGAGCAGTTCTTC. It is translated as CSARGGTGYNEQFF.

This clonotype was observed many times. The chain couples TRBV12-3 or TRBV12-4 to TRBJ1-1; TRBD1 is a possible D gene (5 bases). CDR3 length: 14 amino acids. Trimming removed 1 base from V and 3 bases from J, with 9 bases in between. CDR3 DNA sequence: TGTGCCAGCAGTTTAGGGCAGGGTGACACTGAAGCTTTCTTT. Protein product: CASSLGQGDTEAFF.

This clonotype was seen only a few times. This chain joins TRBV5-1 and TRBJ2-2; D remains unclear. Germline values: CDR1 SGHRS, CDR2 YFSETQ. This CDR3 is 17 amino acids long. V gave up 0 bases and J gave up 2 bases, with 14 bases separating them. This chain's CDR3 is CASSLAGRPRNTGELFF. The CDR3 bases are TGCGCCAGCAGCTTGGCCGGCAGACCTCGCAACACCGGGGAGCTGTTTTTT.

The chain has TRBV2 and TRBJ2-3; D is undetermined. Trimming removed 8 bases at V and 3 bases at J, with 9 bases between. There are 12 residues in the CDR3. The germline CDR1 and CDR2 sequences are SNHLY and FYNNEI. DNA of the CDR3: TGTGCCAGCCGGTTGGAGACAGATACGCAGTATTTT. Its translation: CASRLETDTQYF.

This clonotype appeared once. The CDR3 loop reads CASSYFHRGGKTQYF. The CDR3 DNA reads TGTGCCAGCAGTTACTTTCATCGGGGCGGTAAGACCCAGTACTTC. The chain recombines TRBV6-5 with TRBJ2-5; D is perhaps TRBD1 or TRBD2 (5 bases each). The CDR3 loop spans 15 amino acids. The V and J ends lost 1 base and 6 bases respectively, with 15 bases between them. Germline V gene data show CDR1 as MNHEY and CDR2 as SVGAGI.

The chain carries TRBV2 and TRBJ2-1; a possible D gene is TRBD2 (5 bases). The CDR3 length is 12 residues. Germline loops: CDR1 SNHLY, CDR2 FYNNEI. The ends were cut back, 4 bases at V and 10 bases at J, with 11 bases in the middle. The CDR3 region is CASSAGIREQFF. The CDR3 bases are TGTGCCAGCAGTGCGGGGATACGGGAGCAGTTCTTC.

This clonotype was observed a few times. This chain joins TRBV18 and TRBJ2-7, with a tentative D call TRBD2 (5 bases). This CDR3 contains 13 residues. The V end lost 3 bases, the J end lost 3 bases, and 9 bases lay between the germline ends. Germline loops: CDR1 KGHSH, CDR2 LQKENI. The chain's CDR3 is CASSPRESYEQYF. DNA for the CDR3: TGTGCCAGCTCACCGAGGGAGAGCTACGAGCAGTACTTC.

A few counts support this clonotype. The DNA for the CDR3 is TGTGCCAGCAGCTTAGGATTCGCAGGGGGCTACGAGCAGTACTTC. Translated, it gives CASSLGFAGGYEQYF. The V gene is TRBV7-9, the J gene TRBJ2-7; 7 bases are a match to TRBD1. V dropped 1 base and J dropped 3; count of bases not matched to a gene: 6. The CDR3 consists of 15 residues. Germline lookup yields CDR1 SEHNR and CDR2 FQNEAQ (reference sequence).

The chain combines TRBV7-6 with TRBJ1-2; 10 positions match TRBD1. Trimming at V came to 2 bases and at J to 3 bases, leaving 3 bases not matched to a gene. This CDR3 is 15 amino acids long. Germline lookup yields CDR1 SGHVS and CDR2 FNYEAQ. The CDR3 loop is CASSLTGTGDYGYTF. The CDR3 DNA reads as TGTGCCAGCAGCTTAACCGGGACAGGGGACTATGGCTACACCTTC. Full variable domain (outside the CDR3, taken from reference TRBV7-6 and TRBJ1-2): GAGVSQSPRYKVTKRGQDVALRCDPISGHVSLYWYRQALGQGPEFLTYFNYEAQQDKSGLPNDRFSAERPEGSISTLTIQRTEQRDSAMYRCASSLTGTGDYGYTFGSGTRLTVV.

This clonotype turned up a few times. This CDR3 reads CATTTGGVFNGYTF. As DNA, the CDR3 is TGTGCCACGACGACAGGGGGCGTCTTTAATGGCTACACCTTC. The rearrangement joins TRBV12-3 or TRBV12-4 to TRBJ1-2; 10 bases fit TRBD1. Germline trimming cut 10 bases from V and 6 bases from J; bases unmatched to any gene: 11. CDR3 size: 14 residues.

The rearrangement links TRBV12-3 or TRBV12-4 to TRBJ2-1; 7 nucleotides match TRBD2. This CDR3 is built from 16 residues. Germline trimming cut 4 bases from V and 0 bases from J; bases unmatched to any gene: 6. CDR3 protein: CASSSSSGNSYNEQFF. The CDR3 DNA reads TGTGCCAGCAGTTCCTCGAGCGGGAACTCCTACAATGAGCAGTTCTTC.

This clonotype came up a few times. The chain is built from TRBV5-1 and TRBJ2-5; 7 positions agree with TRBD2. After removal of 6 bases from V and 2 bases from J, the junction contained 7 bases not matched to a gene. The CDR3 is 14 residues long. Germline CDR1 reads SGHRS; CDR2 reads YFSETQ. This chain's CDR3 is CASTLGGAQETQYF. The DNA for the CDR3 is TGCGCCAGCACCCTGGGAGGGGCGCAAGAGACCCAGTACTTC. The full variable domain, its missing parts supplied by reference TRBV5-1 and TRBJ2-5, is KAGVTQTPRYLIKTRGQQVTLSCSPISGHRSVSWYQQTPGQGLQFLFEYFSETQRNKGNFPGRFSGRQFSNSRSEMNVSTLELGDSALYLCASTLGGAQETQYFGPGTRLLVL.

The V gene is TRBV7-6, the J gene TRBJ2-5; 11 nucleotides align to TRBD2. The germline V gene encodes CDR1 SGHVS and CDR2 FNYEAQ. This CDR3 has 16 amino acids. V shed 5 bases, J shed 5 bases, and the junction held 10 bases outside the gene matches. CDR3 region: CASSPPIAGGRETQYF. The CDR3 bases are TGTGCCAGCAGCCCCCCGATAGCGGGAGGGCGGGAGACCCAGTACTTC.